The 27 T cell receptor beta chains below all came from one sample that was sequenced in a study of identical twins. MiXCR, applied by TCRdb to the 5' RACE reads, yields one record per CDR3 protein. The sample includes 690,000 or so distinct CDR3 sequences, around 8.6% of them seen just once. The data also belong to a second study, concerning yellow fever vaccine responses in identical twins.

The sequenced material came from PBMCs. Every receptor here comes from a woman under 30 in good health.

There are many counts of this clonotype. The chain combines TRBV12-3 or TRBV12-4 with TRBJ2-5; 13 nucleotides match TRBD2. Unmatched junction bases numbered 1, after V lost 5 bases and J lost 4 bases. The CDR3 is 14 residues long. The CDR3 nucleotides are TGTGCCAGCAGTGGACTAGCGGGGGTAGAGACCCAGTACTTC. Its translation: CASSGLAGVETQYF.

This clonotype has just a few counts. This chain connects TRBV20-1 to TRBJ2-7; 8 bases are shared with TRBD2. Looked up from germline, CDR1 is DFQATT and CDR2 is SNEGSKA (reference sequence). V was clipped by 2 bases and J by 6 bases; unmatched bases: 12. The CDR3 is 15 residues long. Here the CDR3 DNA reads TGCAGTGCTAGATTCACGGGAGGGTATACTGGCGAGCAGTACTTC. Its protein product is CSARFTGGYTGEQYF.

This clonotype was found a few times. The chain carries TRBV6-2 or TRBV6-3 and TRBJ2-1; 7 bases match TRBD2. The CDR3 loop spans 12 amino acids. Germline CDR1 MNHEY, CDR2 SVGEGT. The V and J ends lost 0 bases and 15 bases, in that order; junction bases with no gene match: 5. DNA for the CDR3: TGTGCCAGCAGTTACTCGGGGGACTATGTGTTCTTC. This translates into CASSYSGDYVFF.

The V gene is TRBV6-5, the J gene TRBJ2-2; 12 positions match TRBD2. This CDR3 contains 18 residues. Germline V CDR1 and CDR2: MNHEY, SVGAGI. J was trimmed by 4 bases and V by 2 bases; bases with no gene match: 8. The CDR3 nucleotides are TGTGCCAGCAGTTACGGATCTAGCGGGGGGGCCGGCACCGGGGAGCTGTTTTTT. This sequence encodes CASSYGSSGGAGTGELFF.

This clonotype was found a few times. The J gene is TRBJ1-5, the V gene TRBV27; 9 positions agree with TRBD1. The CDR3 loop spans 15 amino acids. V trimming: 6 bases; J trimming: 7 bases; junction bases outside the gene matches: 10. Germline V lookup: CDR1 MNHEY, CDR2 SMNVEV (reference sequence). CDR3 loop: CASRVGGQGIQPQHF. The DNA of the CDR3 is TGTGCCAGCAGGGTCGGCGGACAGGGGATCCAGCCCCAGCATTTT.

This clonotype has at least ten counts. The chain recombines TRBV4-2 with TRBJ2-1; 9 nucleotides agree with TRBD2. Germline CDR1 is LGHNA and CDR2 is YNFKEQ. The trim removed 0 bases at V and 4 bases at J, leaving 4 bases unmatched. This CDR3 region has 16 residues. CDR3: CASSQEGTSLYNEQFF. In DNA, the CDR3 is TGTGCCAGCAGCCAAGAAGGGACTAGCCTATACAATGAGCAGTTCTTC.

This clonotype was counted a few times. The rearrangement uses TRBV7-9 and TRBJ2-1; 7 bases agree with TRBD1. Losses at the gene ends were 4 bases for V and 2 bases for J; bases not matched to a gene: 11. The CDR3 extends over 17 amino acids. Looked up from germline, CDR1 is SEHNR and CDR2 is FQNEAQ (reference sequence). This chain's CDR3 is CASSSPNQGDTYNEQFF. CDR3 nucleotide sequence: TGTGCCAGCAGCTCTCCTAACCAGGGGGACACCTACAATGAGCAGTTCTTC.

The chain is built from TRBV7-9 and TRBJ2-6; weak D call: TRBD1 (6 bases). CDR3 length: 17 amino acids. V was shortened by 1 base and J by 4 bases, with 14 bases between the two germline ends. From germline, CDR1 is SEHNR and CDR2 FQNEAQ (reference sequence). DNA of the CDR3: TGTGCCAGCAGCTTAGGGGATTGGGGGCACGGGGCCAACGTCCTGACTTTC. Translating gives CASSLGDWGHGANVLTF.

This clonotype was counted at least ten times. The CDR3 is CASSLLDPYTDTQYF. In DNA form, the CDR3 reads TGTGCCAGCAGCTTATTGGATCCGTACACAGATACGCAGTATTTT. The chain carries TRBV7-9 and TRBJ2-3; D unresolved. Trimming removed 2 bases from V and 2 bases from J, with 11 bases in between. CDR1 SEHNR and CDR2 FQNEAQ come from the germline V gene (reference sequence). The CDR3 is made up of 15 amino acids.

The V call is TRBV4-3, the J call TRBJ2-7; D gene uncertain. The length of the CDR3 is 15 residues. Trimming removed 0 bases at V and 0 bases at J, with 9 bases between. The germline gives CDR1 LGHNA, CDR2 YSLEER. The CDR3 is CASSQDKSSSYEQYF. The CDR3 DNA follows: TGCGCCAGCAGCCAAGACAAGTCGAGCTCCTACGAGCAGTACTTC.

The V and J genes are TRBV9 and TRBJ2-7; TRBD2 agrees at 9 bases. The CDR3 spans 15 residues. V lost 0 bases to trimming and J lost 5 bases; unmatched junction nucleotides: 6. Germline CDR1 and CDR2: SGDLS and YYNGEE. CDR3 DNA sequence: TGTGCCAGCAGCGTAGAGGGGACTAGCACCCACGAGCAGTACTTC. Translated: CASSVEGTSTHEQYF.

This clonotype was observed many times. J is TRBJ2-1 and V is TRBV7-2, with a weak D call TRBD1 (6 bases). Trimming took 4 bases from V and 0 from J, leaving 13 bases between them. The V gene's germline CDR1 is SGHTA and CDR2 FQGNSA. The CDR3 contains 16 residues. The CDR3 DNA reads TGTGCCAGCAGCTCGCGACAGGCCCGCTCCTACAATGAGCAGTTCTTC. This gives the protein CASSSRQARSYNEQFF.

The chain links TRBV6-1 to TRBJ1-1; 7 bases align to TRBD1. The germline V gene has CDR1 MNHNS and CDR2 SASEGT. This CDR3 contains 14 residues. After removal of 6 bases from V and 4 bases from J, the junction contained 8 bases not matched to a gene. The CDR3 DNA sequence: TGTGCCAGCAGGGAATCAGGGGGGATCACTGAAGCTTTCTTT. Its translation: CASRESGGITEAFF.

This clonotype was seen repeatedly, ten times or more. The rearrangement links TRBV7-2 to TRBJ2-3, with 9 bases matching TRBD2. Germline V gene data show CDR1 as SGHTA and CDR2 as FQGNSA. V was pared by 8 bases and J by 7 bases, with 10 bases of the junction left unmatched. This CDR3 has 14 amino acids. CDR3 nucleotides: TGTGCCAGCCGCGGGGGGGGAGGTTATAATACGCAGTATTTT. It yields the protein CASRGGGGYNTQYF.

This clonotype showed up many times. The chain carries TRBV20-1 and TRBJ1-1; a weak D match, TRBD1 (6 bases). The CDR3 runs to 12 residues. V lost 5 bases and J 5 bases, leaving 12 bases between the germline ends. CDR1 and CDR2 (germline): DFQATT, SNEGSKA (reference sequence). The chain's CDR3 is CSAARGRTEAFF. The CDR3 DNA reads TGCAGTGCTGCCAGGGGCAGGACTGAAGCTTTCTTT.

CDR3 coding DNA: TGTGCCAGCGCGGGAGGGATCACCGGGGAGCTGTTTTTT. The encoded protein is CASAGGITGELFF. V is TRBV7-2 and J is TRBJ2-2, with 9 bases identical to TRBD2. This CDR3 region has 13 residues. Germline-derived CDR1 and CDR2 are SGHTA and FQGNSA. V lost 8 bases to trimming and J lost 4 bases; unmatched junction nucleotides: 2.

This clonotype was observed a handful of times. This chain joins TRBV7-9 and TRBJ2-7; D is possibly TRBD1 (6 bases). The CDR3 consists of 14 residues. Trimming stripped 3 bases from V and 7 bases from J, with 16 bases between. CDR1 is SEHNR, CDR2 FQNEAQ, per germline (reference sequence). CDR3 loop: CASSFAGRGDEQYF. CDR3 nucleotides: TGTGCCAGCAGCTTCGCGGGCAGGGGTGATGAGCAGTACTTC. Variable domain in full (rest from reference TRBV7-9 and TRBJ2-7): DTGVSQNPRHKITKRGQNVTFRCDPISEHNRLYWYRQTLGQGPEFLTYFQNEAQLEKSRLLSDRFSAERPKGSFSTLEIQRTEQGDSAMYLCASSFAGRGDEQYFGPGTRLTVT.

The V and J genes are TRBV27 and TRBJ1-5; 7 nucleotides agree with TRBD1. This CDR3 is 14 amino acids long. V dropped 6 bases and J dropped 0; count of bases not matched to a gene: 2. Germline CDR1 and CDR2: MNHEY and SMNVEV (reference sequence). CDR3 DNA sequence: TGTGCCAGCAGGGGACAGAATAGCAATCAGCCCCAGCATTTT. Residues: CASRGQNSNQPQHF.

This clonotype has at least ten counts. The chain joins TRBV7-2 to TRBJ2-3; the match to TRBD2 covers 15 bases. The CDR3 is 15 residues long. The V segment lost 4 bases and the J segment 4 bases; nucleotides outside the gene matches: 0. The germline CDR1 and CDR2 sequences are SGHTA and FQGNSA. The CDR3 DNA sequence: TGTGCCAGCAGCTGGACTAGCGGGGGGGCAGATACGCAGTATTTT. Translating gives CASSWTSGGADTQYF.

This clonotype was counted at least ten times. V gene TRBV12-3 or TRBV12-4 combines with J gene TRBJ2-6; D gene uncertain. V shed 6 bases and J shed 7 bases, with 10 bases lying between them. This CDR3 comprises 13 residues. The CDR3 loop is CASSLIAANVLTF. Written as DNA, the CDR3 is TGTGCCAGCAGCCTAATAGCAGCCAACGTCCTGACTTTC.

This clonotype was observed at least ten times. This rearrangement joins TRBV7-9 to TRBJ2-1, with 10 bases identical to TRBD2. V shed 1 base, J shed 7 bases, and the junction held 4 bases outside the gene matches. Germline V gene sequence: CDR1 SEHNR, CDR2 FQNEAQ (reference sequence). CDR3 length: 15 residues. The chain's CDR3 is CASSLDLAGDNEQFF. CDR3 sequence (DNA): TGTGCCAGCAGCTTAGACCTAGCGGGAGATAATGAGCAGTTCTTC.

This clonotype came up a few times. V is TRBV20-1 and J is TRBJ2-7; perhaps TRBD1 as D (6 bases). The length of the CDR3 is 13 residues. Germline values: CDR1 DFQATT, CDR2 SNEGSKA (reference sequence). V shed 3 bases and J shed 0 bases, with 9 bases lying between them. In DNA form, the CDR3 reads TGCAGTGCTAGGCGCAGGGGCTCCTACGAGCAGTACTTC. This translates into CSARRRGSYEQYF.

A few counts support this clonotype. CDR3 region: CASSPGGLFTEAFF. The CDR3 bases are TGTGCCAGCAGCCCAGGGGGCTTGTTTACTGAAGCTTTCTTT. The chain is built from TRBV5-8 and TRBJ1-1, with TRBD1 matching over 8 bases. Germline CDR1 is SGHTS and CDR2 is YDEGEE. This CDR3 has 14 amino acids. V dropped 4 bases and J dropped 5; count of bases not matched to a gene: 7. The variable domain in full, completed from reference TRBV5-8 and TRBJ1-1, reads EAGVTQSPTHLIKTRGQQATLRCSPISGHTSVYWYQQALGLGLQFLLWYDEGEERNRGNFPPRFSGRQFPNYSSELNVNALELEDSALYLCASSPGGLFTEAFFGQGTRLTVV.

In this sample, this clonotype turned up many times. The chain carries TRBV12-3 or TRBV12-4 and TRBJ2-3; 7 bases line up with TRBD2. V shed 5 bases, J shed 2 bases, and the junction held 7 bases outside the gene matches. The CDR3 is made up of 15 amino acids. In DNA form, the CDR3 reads TGTGCCAGCAGTCCCGGGACTACCTACACAGATACGCAGTATTTT. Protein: CASSPGTTYTDTQYF.

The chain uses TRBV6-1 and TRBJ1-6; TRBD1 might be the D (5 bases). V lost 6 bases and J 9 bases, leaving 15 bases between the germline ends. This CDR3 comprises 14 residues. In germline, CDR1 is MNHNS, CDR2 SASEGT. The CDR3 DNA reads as TGTGCCAGCAGACGACAGAATGAAGGTTCACCCCTCCACTTT. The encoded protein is CASRRQNEGSPLHF.

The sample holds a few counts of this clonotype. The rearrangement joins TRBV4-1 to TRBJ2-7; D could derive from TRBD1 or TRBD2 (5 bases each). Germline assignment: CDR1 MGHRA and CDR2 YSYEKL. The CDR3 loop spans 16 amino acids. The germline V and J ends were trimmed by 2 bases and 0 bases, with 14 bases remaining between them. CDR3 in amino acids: CASSQLGTKSSYEQYF. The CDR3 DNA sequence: TGCGCCAGCAGCCAACTCGGGACGAAGAGCTCCTACGAGCAGTACTTC.

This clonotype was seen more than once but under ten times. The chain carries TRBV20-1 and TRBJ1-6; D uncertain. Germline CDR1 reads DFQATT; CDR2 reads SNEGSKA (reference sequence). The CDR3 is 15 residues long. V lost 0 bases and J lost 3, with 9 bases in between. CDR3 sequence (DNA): TGCAGTGCTAGAGATAACGACGACTATAATTCACCCCTCCACTTT. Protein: CSARDNDDYNSPLHF.